The clone carrying this TCR beta chain has only one observation. The record originates from a study of blood T cell repertoires in COVID-19. About the research overall: T cells, B-cell-depleted T cells, or PBMCs supplied cDNA or gDNA.

The junction had 3 bases not matched to a gene; V was cut back by 4 bases and J by 5 bases. Germline V gene sequence: CDR1 LNHDA, CDR2 SQIVND (reference sequence). CDR3 length equals 13 residues. The protocol was immunoSEQ multiplex PCR, while the TCRdb copy is restricted to in-frame clones and leaves out a portion. This table has roughly 35,000 clones, around 85% appearing once. The clonotype comes from a human donor with acute or convalescent COVID-19. The donor label of this sample is uncertain. The chain employs TRBV19 and TRBJ2-7; 9 bases map to TRBD2. Source material: peripheral blood. CDR3 region: CASSRAGGNEQYF. The DNA for the CDR3 is TGTGCCAGTAGTAGGGCGGGAGGGAACGAGCAGTACTTC.